This is a list of T cell receptor beta chains from one sample in a study of response to subunit inactivated influenza vaccine. From the RT-PCR reads, TCRdb called clonotypes with MiXCR, one entry per CDR3 protein. The sample lists 800,000 to 1,000,000 distinct CDR3 sequences, around 21% occurring once. Sequenced material: PBMCs from blood, taken around 5 days after vaccination. The receptors were gathered from a man in his forties or fifties who received an inactivated influenza vaccine. CDR3s include the opening cysteine and the closing phenylalanine or tryptophan. The D gene is left open where the match is weak. Some rows mark clone size as missing; the rest say once, few, many or name a class of expanded clone.

j_call clone_size v_call d_call cdr3_nt cdr3_aa
TRBJ1-5 few TRBV20-1 TRBD1 TGCAGTGCTGAAAATAACCGGGACAGCGTTGGCGGCAATCAGCCCCAGCATTTT CSAENNRDSVGGNQPQHF
TRBJ2-1 . TRBV7-6 TRBD2 TGTGCCAGCAGCTTAGCGGGCGGGGGATACTACAATGAGCAGTTCTTC CASSLAGGGYYNEQFF
TRBJ2-1 . TRBV29-1 . TGCAGCGGCCGGGGGACTGACTCCTCTTTTAGCTCCTACAATGAGCAGTTCTTC CSGRGTDSSFSSYNEQFF
TRBJ1-3 few TRBV12-3/TRBV12-4 . TGTGCCAGCAGTAGGGAGCGCCGCTCTGGAAACACCATATATTTT CASSRERRSGNTIYF
TRBJ2-5 few TRBV12-3/TRBV12-4 . TGTGCCAGCAGTTTAGGTCAGAACCAAGAGACCCAGTACTTC CASSLGQNQETQYF
TRBJ2-7 . TRBV6-2/TRBV6-3 . TGTGCCAGCCGGTCCATGGGGGCGCGGATTTACGAGCAGTACTTC CASRSMGARIYEQYF
TRBJ1-4 . TRBV7-8 . TGTGCCAGCAGCTTAAACCAGGGCGCAACTAATGAAAAACTGTTTTTT CASSLNQGATNEKLFF
TRBJ1-1 . TRBV27 . TGTGCCAGCAGTCCAACGTGGGGCTCGGAAGCTTTCTTT CASSPTWGSEAFF
TRBJ1-5 . TRBV7-9 . TGTGCCAGCCAGCTGGGGTCGGGACAGCCCCAGCATTTT CASQLGSGQPQHF
TRBJ2-2 . TRBV7-6 . TGTGCCAGCAGCTTCTTCCAAGGGGACACCTGGGAGCTGTTTTTT CASSFFQGDTWELFF
TRBJ2-2 . TRBV9 TRBD2 TGTGCCAGCAGCGCGACCTCGGGAGGGTTGACCGGGGAGCTGTTTTTT CASSATSGGLTGELFF
TRBJ1-5 few TRBV29-1 . TGCAGCGTTGAAGATCTTCAGCCCCAGCATTTT CSVEDLQPQHF
TRBJ1-4 . TRBV7-2 . TGTGCCAGCAGCTCGATAAAAGAGCTCTTCGGAAAACTGTTTTTT CASSSIKELFGKLFF
TRBJ1-1 . TRBV10-3 . TGTGCCATCAGTGAGTTCGAAGGGGCGAGAGCTTTCTTT CAISEFEGARAFF
TRBJ2-3 few TRBV7-2 TRBD1 TGTGCCAGCAGCTTGGACAGGGAGTTCACAGATACGCAGTATTTT CASSLDREFTDTQYF
TRBJ2-5 many TRBV12-3/TRBV12-4 . TGTGCCAGCAGCTTAACTCAAGAGACCCAGTACTTC CASSLTQETQYF
TRBJ2-3 . TRBV7-6 TRBD2 TGTGCCAGCAGCAAAATTGTGGGAGGGCAGACAGATACGCAGTATTTT CASSKIVGGQTDTQYF
TRBJ2-4 once TRBV11-2 . TGTGCCAGCAGCTCCCCGGGACAAACTCTAGCCAAAAACATTCAGTACTTC CASSSPGQTLAKNIQYF
TRBJ2-1 . TRBV6-2/TRBV6-3 TRBD1 TGTGCCAGCAGAACAGGGGGCCTAGACCATGTGCAGTTCTTC CASRTGGLDHVQFF
TRBJ1-1 once TRBV11-2 . TGTGCCAGCAGCTTAGCACAGTTCACTGAAGCTTTCTTT CASSLAQFTEAFF
TRBJ2-7 few TRBV5-1 TRBD1 TGCGCCAGCAGCTTACTGACAGGGGGCGACGAGCAGTACTTC CASSLLTGGDEQYF
TRBJ2-3 . TRBV24-1 TRBD1 TGTGCCACCAGTGATTTGGGACAGGGGGCTCTTGAGGGTACGCAGTATTTT CATSDLGQGALEGTQYF
TRBJ2-7 few TRBV7-6 . TGTGCCAGCAGCGAAGGGGACACCTACTACGAGCAGTACTTC CASSEGDTYYEQYF
TRBJ1-5 . TRBV5-1 TRBD1 TGCGCCAGCAGCTTGTGGGGGACAGCCGGCAATCAGCCCCAGCATTTT CASSLWGTAGNQPQHF
TRBJ1-4 . TRBV6-1 . TGTGCCAGCAGTGAAGAACGAGGGAGAAGTGAAAAACTGTTTTTT CASSEERGRSEKLFF
TRBJ1-5 few TRBV20-1 . TGCAGTGCTAGTCGCAGAAGCAATCAGCCCCAGCATTTT CSASRRSNQPQHF
TRBJ2-7 few TRBV7-2 . TGTGCCAGCGTCCCCGGGACATCCTACGAGCAGTACTTC CASVPGTSYEQYF
TRBJ1-1 . TRBV5-1 TRBD1 TGCGCCAGCAGCTTTGCCGGGACAGGGGTGACTGAAGCTTTCTTT CASSFAGTGVTEAFF
TRBJ2-2 . TRBV24-1 . TGTGCCACCAGTGTCTCAGGGCGTACCGGGGAGCTGTTTTTT CATSVSGRTGELFF
TRBJ1-2 many TRBV12-3/TRBV12-4 TRBD1 TGTGCCAGCAGGCTACAGGGGGCAGGAGGCTACACCTTC CASRLQGAGGYTF
TRBJ2-4 . TRBV7-1 . TGTGCCAGCAGTCCGGCCGGCAGTTCTCTGGCCAAAAACATTCAGTACTTC CASSPAGSSLAKNIQYF
TRBJ2-2 few TRBV11-2 TRBD2 TGTGCCAGCAGCGACGATCAACTAGCGGGAGACACCGGGGAGCTGTTTTTT CASSDDQLAGDTGELFF
TRBJ2-2 . TRBV4-3 TRBD2 TGCGCCAGCAGCCATTCGGGACTAGCGGGAGGGACCGGGGAGCTGTTTTTT CASSHSGLAGGTGELFF
TRBJ2-2 many TRBV20-1 . TGCAGTGCTAGAGATAGCACACCCCAAACGATCACCGGGGAGCTGTTTTTT CSARDSTPQTITGELFF
TRBJ2-7 few TRBV7-2 TRBD1 TGTGCCAGCAGCTCACGAGCGAGACAGGGGTCCTACGAGCAGTACTTC CASSSRARQGSYEQYF
TRBJ2-3 . TRBV5-1 . TGCGCCAGCAGCTTGGTTGGGGAGATGCGGAGCACAGATACGCAGTATTTT CASSLVGEMRSTDTQYF
TRBJ2-7 . TRBV20-1 TRBD2 TGCAGTGCCCCCCAGGAAGCGGGGGAACGAGAGCAGTACTTC CSAPQEAGEREQYF
TRBJ2-7 . TRBV12-3/TRBV12-4 . TGTGCCAGCAGTTCACTAGCAGGCGAGCAGTACTTC CASSSLAGEQYF
TRBJ1-2 few TRBV12-3/TRBV12-4 TRBD1 TGTGCCAGCAGTTTAGCAGACAGGGGGCTTGGCTACACCTTC CASSLADRGLGYTF
TRBJ2-7 . TRBV10-3 . TGTGCCATCAGTGACAGCTCATTCTCCTACGAGCAGTACTTC CAISDSSFSYEQYF
TRBJ1-1 few TRBV6-1 . TGTGCCAGCATGCGTATTATGAACACTGAAGCTTTCTTT CASMRIMNTEAFF
TRBJ1-1 many TRBV25-1 . TGTGCCAGCCACACTTACTCGGACGGCCTTTTCATGAACACTGAAGCTTTCTTT CASHTYSDGLFMNTEAFF
TRBJ2-5 once TRBV6-2/TRBV6-3 TRBD1 TGTGCCAGCAGACTATGGACAGGGATGGAGACCCAGTACTTC CASRLWTGMETQYF
TRBJ1-1 . TRBV20-1 TRBD1 TGCAGTGCTAGACCGAACAGGGGGGCCACTGAAGCTTTCTTT CSARPNRGATEAFF
TRBJ2-7 few TRBV29-1 . TGCAGCGTGGTCCGAGGCGAGCAGTACTTC CSVVRGEQYF
TRBJ1-4 few TRBV7-2 . TGTGCCAGCAGCTTATTAGGGAGTCGGAATGAAAAACTGTTTTTT CASSLLGSRNEKLFF
TRBJ2-2 . TRBV9 TRBD2 TGTGCCAGCAGCGCTAGAGCGGGAGGTCACACCGGGGAGCTGTTTTTT CASSARAGGHTGELFF
TRBJ2-2 few TRBV24-1 TRBD2 TGTGCCACCAGTGACTCAACGGGGGGACTAGCGGGAGCGGACACCGGGGAGCTGTTTTTT CATSDSTGGLAGADTGELFF
TRBJ2-1 few TRBV7-9 TRBD2 TGTGCCAGCAGCAGCGGGATTGTGTTCTTC CASSSGIVFF
TRBJ1-1 . TRBV4-1 . TGCGCCAGCAGCCAAGTGGCGGAAAACACTGAAGCTTTCTTT CASSQVAENTEAFF
TRBJ1-5 few TRBV28 . TGTGCCAGCTCCCTCCCTGGCTATAGCAATCAGCCCCAGCATTTT CASSLPGYSNQPQHF
TRBJ1-6 . TRBV5-1 . TGCGCCAGCAGCTTTGACAGGAATAATTCACCCCTCCACTTT CASSFDRNNSPLHF
TRBJ2-1 few TRBV5-1 . TGCGCCAGCGGCAAACTAGACTCCTACAATGAGCAGTTCTTC CASGKLDSYNEQFF
TRBJ2-7 few TRBV29-1 . TGCAGCGTTGCAGTTGAGGGTCCCTACGAGCAGTACTTC CSVAVEGPYEQYF
TRBJ1-2 once TRBV10-3 TRBD1 TGTGCCATCAGTGAGTCTCCCTGGCGGGACAGGCCGAACTATGGCTACACCTTC CAISESPWRDRPNYGYTF